This T cell receptor beta chain was observed in a study of CD8 T cells in ankylosing spondylitis. The study's findings and limits: Ankylosing spondylitis blood appeared to carry a characteristic TCR beta motif of eight or nine highly homologous variants.

Molecular-barcoded quantitative 5'-RACE produced these TCR beta libraries. Each CDR3 protein is one row after TCRdb ran MiXCR on the 5' RACE reads. The sample lists under 200,000 distinct CDR3 sequences; 9.8% were seen once. The V gene's germline CDR1 is SGHVS and CDR2 FQNEAQ. V was cut by 1 base and J by 6 bases, with 10 bases left in between. The CDR3 sequence is 13 residues long. A few counts support this clonotype. Its specificity is unknown. The origin of this receptor is a female donor with ankylosing spondylitis or in good health (not recorded which). The V call is TRBV7-8, the J call TRBJ2-7, with D uncertain. The sample consisted of blood, either unsorted or a sorted T cell fraction (not recorded which). The CDR3 loop reads CASSLEATSEQYF. For the CDR3, the DNA is TGTGCCAGCAGCTTAGAGGCTACTTCCGAGCAGTACTTC. Variable domain in full (rest from reference TRBV7-8 and TRBJ2-7): GAGVSQSPRYKVAKRGQDVALRCDPISGHVSLFWYQQALGQGPEFLTYFQNEAQLDKSGLPSDRFFAERPEGSVSTLKIQRTQQEDSAVYLCASSLEATSEQYFGPGTRLTVT.